These 29 T cell receptor beta chains came from one sample sequenced in a study of post-analysis software for immune sequencing data. Study-wide results and limits: Elevated frequency relative to controls characterized four or five TRBV segments in patients, TRBV5-6, TRBV5-1 and TRBV20-1 among them.

The library was made from cDNA and included unique molecular identifiers. TCRdb itself ran the PCR reads through MiXCR, one entry per CDR3 protein. Found here are 700,000 to 800,000 distinct CDR3 sequences, 30% of them singletons; the top ten hold 0.5% to 0.6%. The antigens of these receptors remain unknown. The material sequenced was blood. The source of these receptors is a girl between 5 and 17 years old with multiple sclerosis.

V and J are TRBV27 and TRBJ1-2, with D maybe TRBD1 (6 bases). Trimming took 6 bases from V and 6 from J, leaving 11 bases between them. Germline values: CDR1 MNHEY, CDR2 SMNVEV (reference sequence). The CDR3 is made up of 12 amino acids. CDR3 in DNA: TGTGCCAGCAGGACAGGTCTGCATGGCTACACCTTC. Its translation is CASRTGLHGYTF.

Many counts were recorded for this clonotype. This chain joins TRBV7-2 and TRBJ2-1; 9 bases match TRBD2. V shed 5 bases, J shed 1 base, and the junction held 9 bases outside the gene matches. The CDR3 contains 17 residues. Germline lookup yields CDR1 SGHTA and CDR2 FQGNSA. The CDR3 DNA reads TGTGCCAGCAGCGTGAATAGCGGGGGCAGATCCTACAATGAGCAGTTCTTC. It codes for CASSVNSGGRSYNEQFF. Based on the CDR3 plus reference TRBV7-2 and TRBJ2-1, the full variable domain is GAGVSQSPSNKVTEKGKDVELRCDPISGHTALYWYRQSLGQGLEFLIYFQGNSAPDKSGLPSDRFSAERTGGSVSTLTIQRTQQEDSAVYLCASSVNSGGRSYNEQFFGPGTRLTVL.

This clonotype was found a few times. This chain connects TRBV6-6 to TRBJ2-7, with 8 nucleotides matching TRBD2. The V gene's germline CDR1 is MNHNY and CDR2 SVGAGI (reference sequence). The J segment lost 7 bases and the V segment lost 6 bases, leaving 17 bases of the junction unmatched. CDR3 size: 16 residues. This chain's CDR3 is CASSVPGRQAGVEQYF. CDR3 nucleotide sequence: TGTGCCAGCAGCGTCCCGGGACGACAAGCGGGAGTTGAGCAGTACTTC.

The J gene is TRBJ1-2, the V gene TRBV7-9; D not certain. This CDR3 region has 12 residues. Germline values: CDR1 SEHNR, CDR2 FQNEAQ (reference sequence). The germline V and J ends were trimmed by 5 bases and 5 bases, with 9 bases remaining between them. CDR3 in amino acids: CASSQPTYGYTF. The CDR3 DNA sequence: TGTGCCAGCAGCCAACCCACGTATGGCTACACCTTC. Based on the CDR3 plus reference TRBV7-9 and TRBJ1-2, the full variable domain is DTGVSQNPRHKITKRGQNVTFRCDPISEHNRLYWYRQTLGQGPEFLTYFQNEAQLEKSRLLSDRFSAERPKGSFSTLEIQRTEQGDSAMYLCASSQPTYGYTFGSGTRLTVV.

The chain is built from TRBV29-1 and TRBJ1-1; D remains ambiguous. Trimming shortened V by 5 bases and J by 3 bases, and 16 bases separated the two germline ends. CDR1 is SQVTM, CDR2 ANQGSEA, per germline. The CDR3 spans 14 residues. CDR3 loop: CSVIASLRDTEAFF. In DNA form, the CDR3 reads TGCAGCGTTATCGCCAGCCTAAGGGACACTGAAGCTTTCTTT.

This clonotype was recorded at least ten times. The rearrangement links TRBV4-3 to TRBJ2-7; TRBD2 aligns across 8 bases. Trimming at V came to 1 base and at J to 3 bases, leaving 8 bases not matched to a gene. In germline, CDR1 is LGHNA, CDR2 YSLEER. The CDR3 consists of 16 residues. CDR3 DNA: TGCGCCAGCAGCCAAGCAATTAGCGGGGCGTTCTACGAGCAGTACTTC. Amino acid sequence: CASSQAISGAFYEQYF.

This clonotype was observed a few times. The rearrangement links TRBV24-1 to TRBJ2-3; D may be TRBD2 (6 bases). Trimming removed 5 bases at V and 0 bases at J, with 14 bases between. The CDR3 sequence is 16 residues long. CDR1 KGHDR and CDR2 SFDVKD come from the germline V gene. Here the CDR3 DNA reads TGTGCCACCAGTGTTACCGGTAGCGGAAGCACAGATACGCAGTATTTT. It is translated as CATSVTGSGSTDTQYF.

This clonotype was detected only a few times. This sequence joins TRBV28 and TRBJ1-5; the match to TRBD1 covers 8 bases. Germline CDR1 MDHEN, CDR2 SYDVKM. The J segment lost 2 bases and the V segment lost 6 bases, leaving 9 bases of the junction unmatched. The CDR3 totals 16 residues. The CDR3 here is CASSRPQGAGNQPQHF. The CDR3 DNA reads as TGTGCCAGCAGCCGCCCCCAGGGGGCAGGCAATCAGCCCCAGCATTTT.

This clonotype was recorded only once. The chain is built from TRBV6-6 and TRBJ2-2, with TRBD2 matching 12 bases. J was trimmed by 7 bases and V by 5 bases; bases with no gene match: 2. The CDR3 runs 14 residues. In germline, CDR1 is MNHNY, CDR2 SVGAGI (reference sequence). CDR3 in DNA: TGTGCCAGCAGTCGGACTAGCGGGGTCGGGGAGCTGTTTTTT. It is translated as CASSRTSGVGELFF.

The V and J genes are TRBV29-1 and TRBJ2-7; TRBD2 might be the D (5 bases). CDR1 is SQVTM and CDR2 is ANQGSEA in the germline V gene. The CDR3 consists of 15 residues. The V end was cut by 0 bases, the J end by 6 bases, with 18 bases between. CDR3 region: CSVEDTPPSRREQYF. Here the CDR3 DNA reads TGCAGCGTTGAAGATACGCCCCCTAGCCGACGCGAGCAGTACTTC.

There are a few counts of this clonotype. The chain has TRBV28 and TRBJ2-3; TRBD2 matches 7 bases. The germline V gene encodes CDR1 MDHEN and CDR2 SYDVKM. The CDR3 runs to 14 residues. Unmatched junction bases numbered 7, after V lost 5 bases and J lost 5 bases. The CDR3 is CASSRGGTGDTQYF. The CDR3 DNA is TGTGCCAGCAGTCGCGGGGGAACGGGAGATACGCAGTATTTT.

The V gene is TRBV11-2, the J gene TRBJ2-1, with 8 bases fitting TRBD2. The length of the CDR3 is 17 residues. Germline CDR1 reads SGHAT; CDR2 reads FQNNGV. V trimming: 4 bases; J trimming: 1 base; junction bases outside the gene matches: 9. The CDR3 spells CASSSIPGTRSYNEQFF. In DNA, the CDR3 is TGTGCCAGCAGCTCTATACCCGGGACTAGATCCTACAATGAGCAGTTCTTC.

The chain carries TRBV5-1 and TRBJ2-4; D possibly corresponds to TRBD2 (5 bases). CDR3 length: 14 residues. Germline CDR1 SGHRS, CDR2 YFSETQ. Trimming shortened V by 4 bases and J by 13 bases, and 21 bases separated the two germline ends. The CDR3 DNA sequence: TGCGCCAGCAGCCAGGACTTTGGTCGGTATGTGCAGTACTTC. Amino acids: CASSQDFGRYVQYF.

The V and J genes are TRBV5-1 and TRBJ2-5; 9 bases are shared with TRBD2. CDR3 length: 16 residues. The germline V gene has CDR1 SGHRS and CDR2 YFSETQ. J lost 0 bases, V lost 4 bases, and 7 bases had no gene match. CDR3 in amino acids: CASSPRLAAYQETQYF. The CDR3 coding sequence is TGCGCCAGCAGCCCCCGACTAGCGGCTTACCAAGAGACCCAGTACTTC. Full variable domain (missing parts from reference TRBV5-1 and TRBJ2-5): KAGVTQTPRYLIKTRGQQVTLSCSPISGHRSVSWYQQTPGQGLQFLFEYFSETQRNKGNFPGRFSGRQFSNSRSEMNVSTLELGDSALYLCASSPRLAAYQETQYFGPGTRLLVL.

This chain uses TRBV4-1 with TRBJ2-1; TRBD2 matches 9 bases. Germline CDR1 MGHRA, CDR2 YSYEKL. With 1 base clipped from V and 15 bases from J, the junction kept 7 bases outside the gene matches. The CDR3 covers 13 residues. CDR3 in DNA: TGCGCCAGCAGCCAAGGTGGGACTAGCCCCCCGTTCTTC. Protein sequence: CASSQGGTSPPFF.

The chain employs TRBV29-1 and TRBJ2-2, with 9 bases matching TRBD1. V shed 6 bases, J shed 1 base, and the junction held 3 bases outside the gene matches. This CDR3 comprises 14 residues. Germline values: CDR1 SQVTM, CDR2 ANQGSEA. The CDR3 DNA reads TGCAGCGTGACGGACAGGGGGAACACCGGGGAGCTGTTTTTT. It codes for CSVTDRGNTGELFF.

CDR3 nucleotide sequence: TGTGCCAGCAGCTTAATTGCTCTCGGACAGGGATCGAATTCACCCCTCCACTTT. Translated, it gives CASSLIALGQGSNSPLHF. The chain couples TRBV7-2 to TRBJ1-6, with 8 bases lining up with TRBD1. The CDR3 contains 18 residues. V was clipped by 2 bases and J by 7 bases; unmatched bases: 13. The V gene's germline CDR1 is SGHTA and CDR2 FQGNSA.

This clonotype was observed many times. The chain has TRBV5-1 and TRBJ2-7, with 11 bases that match TRBD2. CDR1 is SGHRS and CDR2 is YFSETQ in the germline V gene. The trim removed 1 base at V and 2 bases at J, leaving 11 bases unmatched. This CDR3 is built from 18 residues. The CDR3 sequence is CASSLPGLGTSGTYEQYF. Here the CDR3 DNA reads TGCGCCAGCAGCTTGCCTGGCTTAGGGACTAGCGGCACCTACGAGCAGTACTTC.

This rearrangement joins TRBV4-3 to TRBJ2-7; D is ambiguous. V shed 0 bases and J shed 2 bases, with 8 bases lying between them. This CDR3 spans 14 amino acids. The germline CDR1 and CDR2 sequences are LGHNA and YSLEER. The CDR3 loop is CASSQDWLAYEQYF. The DNA of the CDR3 is TGCGCCAGCAGCCAAGATTGGCTGGCCTACGAGCAGTACTTC.

J is TRBJ2-1 and V is TRBV5-1, with D tentatively TRBD1 (6 bases). Trimming stripped 4 bases from V and 3 bases from J, with 14 bases between. There are 15 residues in the CDR3. Germline CDR1 SGHRS, CDR2 YFSETQ. The CDR3 sequence: CASSPTSGDYNEQFF. The CDR3 region has the DNA TGCGCCAGCAGCCCGACATCAGGGGACTACAATGAGCAGTTCTTC.

This chain connects TRBV29-1 to TRBJ2-7; possibly TRBD1 or TRBD2 for D (5 bases each). Germline V gene data show CDR1 as SQVTM and CDR2 as ANQGSEA. The V end lost 5 bases, the J end lost 1 base, and 12 bases lay between the germline ends. The CDR3 consists of 13 residues. The CDR3 bases are TGCAGCGTTAGTGGGGGACGATCCTACGAGCAGTACTTC. Translated, it gives CSVSGGRSYEQYF.

Only a few counts were recorded for this clonotype. CDR3 nucleotide sequence: TGTGCCAGCAGTTTATCCCGGGCGGGGGGCAATTCACCCCTCCACTTT. Residues: CASSLSRAGGNSPLHF. The gene calls are TRBV28 and TRBJ1-6; maybe TRBD1 (6 bases). Germline CDR1 MDHEN, CDR2 SYDVKM. Trimming removed 1 base from V and 7 bases from J, with 14 bases in between. CDR3 length equals 16 residues.

This clonotype was detected a few times. The chain uses TRBV5-6 and TRBJ2-7; maybe TRBD1 (7 bases). The CDR3 length is 13 residues. V lost 7 bases and J lost 3, with 14 bases in between. Looked up from germline, CDR1 is SGHDT and CDR2 is YYEEEE. The CDR3 is CASGGTAYYEQYF. DNA for the CDR3: TGTGCCAGCGGAGGGACAGCTTACTACGAGCAGTACTTC.

Note on this clonotype: A read error may produce the germline difference seen at one junction end. This rearrangement joins TRBV11-2 to TRBJ2-2, with TRBD2 matching over 12 bases. Germline V gene data show CDR1 as SGHAT and CDR2 as FQNNGV. The CDR3 spans 19 residues. For the CDR3, the DNA is TGTGCCAACAGCAAAACTAGCGGGGGGTCCATTCGAAGCACCGGGGAGCTGTTTTTT. Amino acid sequence: CANSKTSGGSIRSTGELFF.

This clonotype occurred a few times. The chain links TRBV20-1 to TRBJ2-3, with a tentative D call TRBD2 (5 bases). This CDR3 is 14 amino acids long. The germline V and J ends were trimmed by 6 bases and 4 bases, with 17 bases remaining between them. Germline CDR1 DFQATT, CDR2 SNEGSKA (reference sequence). The CDR3 sequence: CSALNSARADTQYF. Written as DNA, the CDR3 is TGCAGTGCGCTTAATAGCGCTCGGGCAGATACGCAGTATTTT.

CDR3 sequence: CASSLREGSSPLHF. The CDR3 bases are TGTGCCAGCAGTTTAAGGGAGGGGAGTTCACCCCTCCACTTT. This chain links TRBV27 with TRBJ1-6; maybe TRBD1 (5 bases). V was shortened by 2 bases and J by 9 bases, with 11 bases between the two germline ends. The CDR3 extends over 14 amino acids. Germline V gives CDR1 MNHEY, CDR2 SMNVEV (reference sequence).

The chain has TRBV29-1 and TRBJ2-2; possible D gene TRBD1, 5 bases. CDR1 and CDR2 (germline): SQVTM, ANQGSEA. The CDR3 is 14 residues long. V shed 6 bases and J shed 1 base, with 12 bases lying between them. As DNA, the CDR3 is TGCAGCGTCTACGGACAAATGAACACCGGGGAGCTGTTTTTT. Translating gives CSVYGQMNTGELFF.

This clonotype occurred a few times. The chain employs TRBV29-1 and TRBJ2-6; the D is unclear. Per the germline V gene, CDR1 is SQVTM and CDR2 is ANQGSEA. With 4 bases removed from V and 4 bases from J, the gap between germline ends came to 5 bases. CDR3 length equals 12 residues. Here the CDR3 reads CSVALGANVLTF. The CDR3 nucleotides are TGCAGCGTTGCCCTCGGGGCCAACGTCCTGACTTTC.

This clonotype turned up a few times. The chain links TRBV20-1 to TRBJ1-1; tentatively, D is TRBD1 (5 bases). The germline V gene has CDR1 DFQATT and CDR2 SNEGSKA (reference sequence). The CDR3 runs to 12 residues. Between the trimmed V and J ends, which lost 6 bases and 1 base, there was a span of 9 bases. CDR3 sequence: CSARDQNTEAFF. In nucleotides, the CDR3 is TGCAGTGCAAGGGACCAGAACACTGAAGCTTTCTTT.